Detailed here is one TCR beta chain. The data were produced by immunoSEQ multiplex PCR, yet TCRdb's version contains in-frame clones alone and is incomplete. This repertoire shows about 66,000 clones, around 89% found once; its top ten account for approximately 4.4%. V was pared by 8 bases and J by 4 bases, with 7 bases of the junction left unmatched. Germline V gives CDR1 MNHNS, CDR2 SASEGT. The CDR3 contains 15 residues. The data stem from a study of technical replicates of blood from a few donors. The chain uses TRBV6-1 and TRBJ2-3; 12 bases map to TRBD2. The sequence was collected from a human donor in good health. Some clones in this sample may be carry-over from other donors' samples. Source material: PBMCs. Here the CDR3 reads CASLGGTSGSDTQYF. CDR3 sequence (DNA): TGTGCCAGCCTGGGGGGGACTAGCGGGTCAGATACGCAGTATTTT.